What follows are 15 T cell receptor beta chains derived from one specimen sequenced in a study of CD8 T cells in Susac syndrome (dated by TCRdb to the late 2010s). The library was produced with the immunoSEQ multiplex PCR assay. RNA was extracted using the RNeasy kit, and roughly 0.5 to 1 microgram was reverse transcribed with random hexamers. TCRdb's own reprocessing of the public reads used fastp at Q25 and MiXCR and kept productive beta chains. Identical CDR3 proteins give one entry, which carries the most common genes and DNA. Here the sample has a few hundred thousand distinct CDR3 sequences; approximately 95% occur a single time. 0.082% of the sample goes to the ten largest clones. Sequences were obtained from CD4+ T cells from PBMCs. Receptor source: a human donor with multiple sclerosis.

This clonotype was observed a single time. This sequence joins TRBV15 and TRBJ2-1; D ambiguous. Germline loops: CDR1 LNHNV, CDR2 YYDKDF (reference sequence). The CDR3 consists of 14 residues. Trimming took 1 base from V and 7 from J, leaving 11 bases between them. Here the CDR3 reads CATSRASTGNEQFF. CDR3 nucleotide sequence: TGTGCCACCAGCAGAGCGTCCACCGGGAATGAGCAGTTCTTC.

This chain uses TRBV7-8 with TRBJ2-5; D gene uncertain. V was trimmed by 3 bases and J by 4 bases, leaving 9 bases between them. The CDR3 contains 13 residues. Germline V gene data show CDR1 as SGHVS and CDR2 as FQNEAQ. CDR3 nucleotides: TGTGCCAGCAGCTTTAGCCGTACAGAGACCCAGTACTTC. This sequence encodes CASSFSRTETQYF.

The V call is TRBV20-1, the J call TRBJ2-3; TRBD2 matches 8 bases. V was pared by 5 bases and J by 6 bases, with 7 bases of the junction left unmatched. The CDR3 totals 13 residues. Germline values: CDR1 DFQATT, CDR2 SNEGSKA (reference sequence). The CDR3 region has the DNA TGCAGTGCTGTCGGGACTAGAGCCGATACGCAGTATTTT. As protein: CSAVGTRADTQYF.

The CDR3 nucleotides are TGCGCCAGCAGCTTGGCCGATGTGGGAGATGGCTACACCTTC. Translation gives CASSLADVGDGYTF. The chain uses TRBV5-1 and TRBJ1-2; no clear D. The CDR3 length is 14 residues. V lost 0 bases and J 6 bases, leaving 12 bases between the germline ends. The germline CDR1 and CDR2 sequences are SGHRS and YFSETQ. The full variable domain, with the rest looked up from reference TRBV5-1 and TRBJ1-2, is KAGVTQTPRYLIKTRGQQVTLSCSPISGHRSVSWYQQTPGQGLQFLFEYFSETQRNKGNFPGRFSGRQFSNSRSEMNVSTLELGDSALYLCASSLADVGDGYTFGSGTRLTVV.

This chain joins TRBV29-1 and TRBJ2-7; 11 bases line up with TRBD2. Trimming took 7 bases from V and 7 from J; bases not matched to a gene: 12. The CDR3 is made up of 14 amino acids. CDR1 is SQVTM and CDR2 is ANQGSEA in the germline V gene. In nucleotides, the CDR3 is TGCAGCGCCTCTAGCGGGGGGTCTACGAGGGAGCAGTACTTC. This sequence encodes CSASSGGSTREQYF.

Comments on this clonotype: The CDR3 does not close with the conserved phenylalanine or tryptophan, likely indicating a read error. It is unclear where the CDR3 begins or ends on the DNA, so no DNA is shown, and the CDR3 is as TCRdb lists it. J is TRBJ2-7 and V is TRBV7-8; TRBD1 is the table's D call and was not checked against the DNA. Termini included, the CDR3 measures 12 amino acids. Looked up from germline, CDR1 is SGHVS and CDR2 is FQNEAQ. The CDR3 region is CASSDRDRGGSI.

The chain is built from TRBV9 and TRBJ2-3; 8 nucleotides line up with TRBD2. The CDR3 is 15 amino acids. Germline CDR1 and CDR2: SGDLS and YYNGEE. J was trimmed by 2 bases and V by 2 bases; bases with no gene match: 4. The CDR3 protein is CASSVLAGNTDTQYF. The DNA of the CDR3 is TGTGCCAGCAGCGTCTTAGCGGGGAACACAGATACGCAGTATTTT.

This chain connects TRBV3-1 to TRBJ2-2, with D uncertain. The germline V gene has CDR1 LGHDT and CDR2 YNNKEL (reference sequence). V lost 4 bases and J lost 4, with 10 bases in between. The length of the CDR3 is 14 residues. CDR3 nucleotide sequence: TGTGCCAGCAGCCGACACGCTAGCACCGGGGAGCTGTTTTTT. This encodes CASSRHASTGELFF.

The J gene is TRBJ2-3, the V gene TRBV7-2, with a tentative D call TRBD2 (5 bases). V lost 4 bases to trimming and J lost 4 bases, with 15 bases between them. This CDR3 is 15 amino acids long. Germline lookup yields CDR1 SGHTA and CDR2 FQGNSA. CDR3 nucleotides: TGTGCCAGCAGCTCCTCGGGAATTTCTTCAGATACGCAGTATTTT. It encodes CASSSSGISSDTQYF.

The rearrangement links TRBV29-1 to TRBJ1-5; the match to TRBD1 covers 10 bases. From germline, CDR1 is SQVTM and CDR2 ANQGSEA. V dropped 4 bases and J dropped 3; count of bases not matched to a gene: 6. The CDR3 has 15 amino acids. CDR3 bases: TGCAGCGTTGCGGGGGGGACAGGGGACAATCAGCCCCAGCATTTT. Its protein product is CSVAGGTGDNQPQHF.

The rearrangement links TRBV3-1 to TRBJ1-3, with 8 positions matching TRBD1. CDR3 length: 17 residues. Germline lookup yields CDR1 LGHDT and CDR2 YNNKEL (reference sequence). The ends lost 0 bases at V and 0 bases at J; junction bases unmatched: 4. The CDR3, as DNA: TGTGCCAGCAGCCAAGAACGGGGACAGGTCTCTGGAAACACCATATATTTT. It yields the protein CASSQERGQVSGNTIYF.

The table lists this clonotype with a count of one. The V and J genes are TRBV20-1 and TRBJ1-2, with D possibly TRBD1 on 5 matching bases. V was shortened by 6 bases and J by 5 bases, with 25 bases between the two germline ends. The CDR3 contains 16 residues. CDR1 DFQATT and CDR2 SNEGSKA come from the germline V gene (reference sequence). CDR3 region: CSAYQGYGSERYGYTF. The CDR3 DNA sequence: TGCAGTGCCTACCAGGGCTACGGGTCCGAGCGATATGGCTACACCTTC.

This chain joins TRBV3-1 and TRBJ2-5; the D gene is possibly TRBD2 (7 bases). This CDR3 has 17 residues. CDR1 LGHDT and CDR2 YNNKEL come from the germline V gene (reference sequence). The ends were cut back, 2 bases at V and 2 bases at J, with 18 bases in the middle. CDR3 nucleotide sequence: TGTGCCAGCAGCCAACTCGGGGGGCCTACATGGCAAGAGACCCAGTACTTC. Amino acids: CASSQLGGPTWQETQYF.

This sequence joins TRBV29-1 and TRBJ2-5, with unresolved D. CDR1 is SQVTM and CDR2 is ANQGSEA in the germline V gene. Trimming removed 3 bases from V and 4 bases from J, with 12 bases in between. This CDR3 region has 13 residues. This CDR3 is CSVELGAAETQYF. Here the CDR3 DNA reads TGCAGCGTTGAGCTGGGCGCGGCAGAGACCCAGTACTTC.

The chain carries TRBV29-1 and TRBJ1-2, with 8 bases that match TRBD1. The trim removed 6 bases at V and 8 bases at J, leaving 8 bases unmatched. Germline CDR1 is SQVTM and CDR2 is ANQGSEA. The CDR3 consists of 12 residues. The CDR3 coding sequence is TGCAGCGTAGAGACAGGGGTCGGGGGCTACACCTTC. Its translation is CSVETGVGGYTF. The whole variable domain, remainder taken from reference TRBV29-1 and TRBJ1-2, is SAVISQKPSRDICQRGTSLTIQCQVDSQVTMMFWYRQQPGQSLTLIATANQGSEATYESGFVIDKFPISRPNLTFSTLTVSNMSPEDSSIYLCSVETGVGGYTFGSGTRLTVV.